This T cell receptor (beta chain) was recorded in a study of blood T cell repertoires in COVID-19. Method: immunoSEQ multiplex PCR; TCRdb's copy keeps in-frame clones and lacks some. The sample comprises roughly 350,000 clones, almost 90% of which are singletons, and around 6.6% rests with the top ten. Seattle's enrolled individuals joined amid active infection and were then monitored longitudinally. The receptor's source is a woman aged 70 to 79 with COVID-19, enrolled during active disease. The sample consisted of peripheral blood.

CDR3 sequence (DNA): TGCGCCAGCAGCCAAGGAGGGGACTGGTACAATGAGCAGTTCTTC. This codes for CASSQGGDWYNEQFF. The chain combines TRBV4-3 with TRBJ2-1; TRBD2 is a possible D gene (6 bases). This CDR3 region has 15 residues. Germline V gene lookup returns CDR1 LGHNA and CDR2 YSLEER. V was cut by 1 base and J by 4 bases, with 11 bases left in between.